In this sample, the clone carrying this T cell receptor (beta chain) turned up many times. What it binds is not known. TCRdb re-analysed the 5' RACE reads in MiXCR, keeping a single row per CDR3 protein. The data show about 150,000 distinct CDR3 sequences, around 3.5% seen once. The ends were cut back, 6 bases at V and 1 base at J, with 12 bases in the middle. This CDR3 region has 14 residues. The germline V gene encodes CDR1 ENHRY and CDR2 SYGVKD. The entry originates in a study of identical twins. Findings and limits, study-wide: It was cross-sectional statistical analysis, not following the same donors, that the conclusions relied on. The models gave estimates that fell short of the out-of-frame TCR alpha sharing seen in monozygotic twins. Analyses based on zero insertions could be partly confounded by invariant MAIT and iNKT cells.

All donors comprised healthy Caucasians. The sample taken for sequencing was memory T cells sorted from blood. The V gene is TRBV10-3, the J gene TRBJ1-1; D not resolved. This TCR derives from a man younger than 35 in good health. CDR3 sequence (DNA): TGTGCCATCAGCGACAAACAGAAGAACACTGAAGCTTTCTTT. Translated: CAISDKQKNTEAFF.